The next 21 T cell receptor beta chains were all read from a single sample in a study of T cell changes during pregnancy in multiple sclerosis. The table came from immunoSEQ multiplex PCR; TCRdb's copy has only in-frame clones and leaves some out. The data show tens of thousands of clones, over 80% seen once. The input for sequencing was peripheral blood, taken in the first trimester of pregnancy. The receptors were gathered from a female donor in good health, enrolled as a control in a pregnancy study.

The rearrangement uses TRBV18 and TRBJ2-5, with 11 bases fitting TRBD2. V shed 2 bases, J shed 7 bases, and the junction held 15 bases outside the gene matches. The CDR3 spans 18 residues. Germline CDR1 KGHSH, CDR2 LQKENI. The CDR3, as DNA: TGTGCCAGCTCACCAGGGGGACTAGCGGCCCTCCCCGACAGGACCCAGTACTTC. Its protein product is CASSPGGLAALPDRTQYF.

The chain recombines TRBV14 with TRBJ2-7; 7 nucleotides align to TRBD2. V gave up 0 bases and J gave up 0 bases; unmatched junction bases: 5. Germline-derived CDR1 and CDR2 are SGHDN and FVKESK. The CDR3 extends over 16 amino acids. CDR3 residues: CASSQEGGSSSYEQYF. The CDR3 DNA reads TGTGCCAGCAGCCAAGAGGGGGGGTCGAGCTCCTACGAGCAGTACTTC.

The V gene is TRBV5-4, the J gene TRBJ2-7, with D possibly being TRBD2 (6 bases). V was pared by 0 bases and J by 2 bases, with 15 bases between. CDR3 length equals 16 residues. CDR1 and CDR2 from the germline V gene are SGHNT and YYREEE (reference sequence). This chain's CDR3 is CASSLGDSQRPYEQYF. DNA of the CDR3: TGTGCCAGCAGCTTGGGGGACTCACAGAGGCCCTACGAGCAGTACTTC.

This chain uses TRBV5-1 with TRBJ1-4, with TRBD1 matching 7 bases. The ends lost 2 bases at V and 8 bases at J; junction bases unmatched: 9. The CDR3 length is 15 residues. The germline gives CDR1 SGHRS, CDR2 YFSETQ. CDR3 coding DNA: TGCGCCAGCAGCTTAGAGACAGGGTTGCAGGAAAAACTGTTTTTT. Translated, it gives CASSLETGLQEKLFF.

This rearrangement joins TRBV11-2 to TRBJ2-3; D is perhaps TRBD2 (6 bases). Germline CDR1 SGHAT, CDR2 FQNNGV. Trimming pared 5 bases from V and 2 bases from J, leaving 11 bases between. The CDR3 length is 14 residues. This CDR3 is CASSLGLSTDTQYF. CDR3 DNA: TGTGCCAGCAGCCTCGGACTATCCACAGATACGCAGTATTTT.

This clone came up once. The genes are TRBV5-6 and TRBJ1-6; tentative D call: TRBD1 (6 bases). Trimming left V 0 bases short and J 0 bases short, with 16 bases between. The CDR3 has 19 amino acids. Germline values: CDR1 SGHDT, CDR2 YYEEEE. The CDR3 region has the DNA TGTGCCAGCAGCTTGGCCCTAACTGCAGGGGCCTCCTATAATTCACCCCTCCACTTT. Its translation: CASSLALTAGASYNSPLHF.

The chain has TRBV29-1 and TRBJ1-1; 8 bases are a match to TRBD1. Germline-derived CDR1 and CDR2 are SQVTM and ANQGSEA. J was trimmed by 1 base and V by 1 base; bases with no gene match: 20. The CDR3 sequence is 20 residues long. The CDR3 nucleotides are TGCAGCGTTGAAGTCCGAAGAGGTGGCAGGGGGCGGGTGCGGAACACTGAAGCTTTCTTT. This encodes CSVEVRRGGRGRVRNTEAFF. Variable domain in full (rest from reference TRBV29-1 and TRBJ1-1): SAVISQKPSRDICQRGTSLTIQCQVDSQVTMMFWYRQQPGQSLTLIATANQGSEATYESGFVIDKFPISRPNLTFSTLTVSNMSPEDSSIYLCSVEVRRGGRGRVRNTEAFFGQGTRLTVV.

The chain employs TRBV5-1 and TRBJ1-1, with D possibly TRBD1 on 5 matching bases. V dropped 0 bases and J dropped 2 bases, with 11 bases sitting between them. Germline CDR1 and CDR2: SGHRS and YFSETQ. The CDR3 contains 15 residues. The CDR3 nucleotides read TGCGCCAGCAGCTTGGGTCAGGGCCTCAACACTGAAGCTTTCTTT. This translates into CASSLGQGLNTEAFF. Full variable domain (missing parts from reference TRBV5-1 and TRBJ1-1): KAGVTQTPRYLIKTRGQQVTLSCSPISGHRSVSWYQQTPGQGLQFLFEYFSETQRNKGNFPGRFSGRQFSNSRSEMNVSTLELGDSALYLCASSLGQGLNTEAFFGQGTRLTVV.

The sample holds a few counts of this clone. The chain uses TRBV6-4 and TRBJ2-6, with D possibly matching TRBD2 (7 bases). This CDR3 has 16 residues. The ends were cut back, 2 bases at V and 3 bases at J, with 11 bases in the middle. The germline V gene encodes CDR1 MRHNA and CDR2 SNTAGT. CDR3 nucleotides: TGTGCCAGCAGTGACGCGGGGGCCAGTGGGGCCAACGTCCTGACTTTC. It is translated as CASSDAGASGANVLTF.

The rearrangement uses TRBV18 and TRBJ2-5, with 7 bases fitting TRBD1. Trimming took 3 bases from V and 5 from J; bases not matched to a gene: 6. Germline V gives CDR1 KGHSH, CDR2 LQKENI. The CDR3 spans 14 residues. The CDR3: CASSPSGQSETQYF. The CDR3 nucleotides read TGTGCCAGCTCACCCTCGGGACAGTCCGAGACCCAGTACTTC.

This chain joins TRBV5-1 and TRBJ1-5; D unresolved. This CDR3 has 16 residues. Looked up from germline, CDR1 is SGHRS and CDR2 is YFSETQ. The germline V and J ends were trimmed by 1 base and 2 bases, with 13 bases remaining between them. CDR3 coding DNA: TGCGCCAGCAGCTTGTTGGGCGGGAATCGCAATCAGCCCCAGCATTTT. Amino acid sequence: CASSLLGGNRNQPQHF.

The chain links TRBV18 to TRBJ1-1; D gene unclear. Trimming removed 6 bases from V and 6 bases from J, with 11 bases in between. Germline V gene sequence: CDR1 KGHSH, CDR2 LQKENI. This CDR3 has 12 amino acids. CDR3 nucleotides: TGTGCCAGCTCCCTGGCGGTGGCTGAAGCTTTCTTT. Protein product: CASSLAVAEAFF.

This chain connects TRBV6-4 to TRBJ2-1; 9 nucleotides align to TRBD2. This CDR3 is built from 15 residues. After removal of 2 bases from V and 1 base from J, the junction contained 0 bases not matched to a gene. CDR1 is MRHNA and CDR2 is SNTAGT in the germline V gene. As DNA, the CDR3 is TGTGCCAGCAGTGACACTAGCGGGTCCTACAATGAGCAGTTCTTC. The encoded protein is CASSDTSGSYNEQFF.

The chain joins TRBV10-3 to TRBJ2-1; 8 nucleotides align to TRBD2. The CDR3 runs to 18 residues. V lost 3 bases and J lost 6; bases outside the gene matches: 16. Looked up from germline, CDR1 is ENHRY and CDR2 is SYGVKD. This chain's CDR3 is CAISDHLPGLGIGNEQFF. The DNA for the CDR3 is TGTGCCATCAGTGATCATTTGCCGGGACTAGGCATCGGCAATGAGCAGTTCTTC.

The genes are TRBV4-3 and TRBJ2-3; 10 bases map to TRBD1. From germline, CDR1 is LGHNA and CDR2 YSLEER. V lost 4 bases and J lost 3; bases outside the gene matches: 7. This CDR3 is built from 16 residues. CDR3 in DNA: TGCGCCAGCAGCCTTCCGACAGGGGGCGAAACAGATACGCAGTATTTT. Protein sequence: CASSLPTGGETDTQYF.

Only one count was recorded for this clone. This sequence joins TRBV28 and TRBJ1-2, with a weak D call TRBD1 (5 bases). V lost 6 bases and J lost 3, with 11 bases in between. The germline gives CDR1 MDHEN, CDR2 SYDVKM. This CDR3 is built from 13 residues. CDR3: CASSPLGDYGYTF. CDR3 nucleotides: TGTGCCAGCAGCCCCTTAGGGGACTATGGCTACACCTTC.

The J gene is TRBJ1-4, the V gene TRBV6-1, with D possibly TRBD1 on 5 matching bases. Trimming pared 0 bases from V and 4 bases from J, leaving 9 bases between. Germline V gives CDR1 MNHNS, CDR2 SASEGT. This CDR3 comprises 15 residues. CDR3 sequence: CASSEAMGGNEKLFF. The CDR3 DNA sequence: TGTGCCAGCAGTGAAGCGATGGGGGGTAATGAAAAACTGTTTTTT.

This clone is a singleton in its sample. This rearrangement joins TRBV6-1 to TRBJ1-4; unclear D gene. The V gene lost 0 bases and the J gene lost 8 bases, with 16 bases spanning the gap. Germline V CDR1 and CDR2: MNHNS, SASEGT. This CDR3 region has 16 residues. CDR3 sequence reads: CASSEATSWSVEKLFF. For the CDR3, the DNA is TGTGCCAGCAGTGAAGCAACGTCCTGGTCGGTCGAAAAACTGTTTTTT.

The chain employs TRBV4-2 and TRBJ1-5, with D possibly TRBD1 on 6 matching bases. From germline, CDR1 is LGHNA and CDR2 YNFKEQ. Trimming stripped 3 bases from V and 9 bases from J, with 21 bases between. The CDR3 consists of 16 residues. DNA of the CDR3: TGTGCCAGCAGCCATCGGGAGGGGGGGGATCTGGGGCCCCAGCATTTT. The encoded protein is CASSHREGGDLGPQHF.

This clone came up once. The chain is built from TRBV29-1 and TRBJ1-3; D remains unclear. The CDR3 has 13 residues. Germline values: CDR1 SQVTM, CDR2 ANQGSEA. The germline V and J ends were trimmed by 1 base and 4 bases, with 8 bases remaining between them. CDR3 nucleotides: TGCAGCGTTGAAGGGCCCGGGGGAAACACCATATATTTT. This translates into CSVEGPGGNTIYF. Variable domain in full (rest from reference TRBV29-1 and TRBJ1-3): SAVISQKPSRDICQRGTSLTIQCQVDSQVTMMFWYRQQPGQSLTLIATANQGSEATYESGFVIDKFPISRPNLTFSTLTVSNMSPEDSSIYLCSVEGPGGNTIYFGEGSWLTVV.

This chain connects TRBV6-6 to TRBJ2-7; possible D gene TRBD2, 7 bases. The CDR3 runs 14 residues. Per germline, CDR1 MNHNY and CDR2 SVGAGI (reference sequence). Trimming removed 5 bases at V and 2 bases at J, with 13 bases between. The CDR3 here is CASSKGGGTYEQYF. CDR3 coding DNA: TGTGCCAGCAGTAAAGGGGGGGGTACCTACGAGCAGTACTTC.